The sequence of this T cell receptor beta chain was determined in a study of T cells in Graves' hyperthyroidism and ophthalmopathy. V trimming: 10 bases; J trimming: 0 bases; junction bases outside the gene matches: 5. CDR3 length equals 15 residues. CDR1 and CDR2 from the germline V gene are ENHRY and SYGVKD. RNA transcripts served as the template for amplifying TCR beta CDR3 regions. TCR CDR3 regions were first amplified by RT-PCR with HTBI primers. TCRdb used MiXCR to reprocess the multiplex PCR reads, holding one entry per CDR3 protein. The repertoire includes about half a million distinct CDR3 sequences, about 20% of them detected once, and about 45% sits in the top ten. This clonotype was picked up a small number of times. Its antigen is currently unknown. General observations from the study: Stable hyperthyroidism was separated from ophthalmopathy by a model based on 13 V-J features. Clonotypes that were expanded in thyroid above 0.001 mostly appeared in blood too.

PBMCs were sourced from about 10 ml fresh peripheral blood. The chain links TRBV10-3 to TRBJ2-1, with 11 nucleotides matching TRBD2. The material sequenced was blood. This receptor was identified in a man aged 35 to 55 with Graves' ophthalmopathy. The CDR3 here is CATGTSGSSYNEQFF. The CDR3 coding sequence is TGTGCCACCGGGACTAGCGGAAGCTCCTACAATGAGCAGTTCTTC.